These 10 T cell receptor beta chains share one sample of origin, sequenced in a study of blood T cells in healthy people across ages. Alongside a J-beta primer mix, a sample-barcoded 5' primer served in a second PCR lasting about 7 to 11 cycles. TCRdb reanalysed the 5' RACE reads using MiXCR and keeps one entry per CDR3 protein. This repertoire shows around 1,700,000 distinct CDR3 sequences, approximately 30% found once; its top ten account for roughly 8.2%. The sequenced material came from blood. These receptors were obtained from a woman aged 30 to 39 in good health.

The rearrangement joins TRBV28 to TRBJ2-3; D is unclear. Trimming stripped 6 bases from V and 9 bases from J, with 10 bases between. Germline CDR1 and CDR2: MDHEN and SYDVKM. This CDR3 comprises 11 residues. The DNA of the CDR3 is TGTGCCAGCAGAACCGGTCCGACGCAGTATTTT. This translates into CASRTGPTQYF.

In this sample, this clonotype turned up once. V usage is TRBV9 and J usage is TRBJ2-1; a possible D gene is TRBD1 (5 bases). Trimming took 10 bases from V and 8 from J, leaving 13 bases between them. CDR3 size: 11 residues. CDR1 is SGDLS, CDR2 YYNGEE, per germline. CDR3: CASGLVYEQFF. The CDR3 DNA is TGTGCCTCAGGGTTGGTCTATGAGCAGTTCTTC.

This clonotype was detected only a few times. The chain links TRBV20-1 to TRBJ2-5, with 15 bases aligning to TRBD2. After removal of 7 bases from V and 4 bases from J, the junction contained 10 bases not matched to a gene. This CDR3 comprises 16 residues. In germline, CDR1 is DFQATT, CDR2 SNEGSKA (reference sequence). The CDR3 DNA reads as TGCAGTGGAGGACTAGCGGGAGGGCCGGGGGGAGAGACCCAGTACTTC. Its translation: CSGGLAGGPGGETQYF.

The chain recombines TRBV4-1 with TRBJ2-7; D remains unclear. CDR3 length: 13 residues. From germline, CDR1 is MGHRA and CDR2 YSYEKL. V was shortened by 1 base and J by 6 bases, with 10 bases between the two germline ends. The DNA for the CDR3 is TGCGCCAGCAGCCAAGGAGCTGTATGCGAGCAGTACTTC. Amino acid sequence: CASSQGAVCEQYF.

V and J are TRBV10-3 and TRBJ2-1; weak D call: TRBD2 (6 bases). Germline V gives CDR1 ENHRY, CDR2 SYGVKD. V lost 6 bases to trimming and J lost 0 bases, with 21 bases between them. The CDR3 is 18 residues long. CDR3 in DNA: TGTGCCATCAGCGGCCCCCTTCTAGCGCAAAGCTCCTACAATGAGCAGTTCTTC. As protein: CAISGPLLAQSSYNEQFF.

As concerns this clonotype: This CDR3 is missing its conserved last phenylalanine or tryptophan, likely due to a read error. The CDR3, as DNA: TGTGCCAGCAGTTTGAAGCCAGGGGCCAACGTCCTGACTTGC. This codes for CASSLKPGANVLTC. This chain links TRBV12-3 or TRBV12-4 with TRBJ2-6; D is unresolved. The CDR3 contains 14 residues. V was shortened by 3 bases and J by 4 bases, with 7 bases between the two germline ends.

This clonotype was detected only a few times. The chain links TRBV7-9 to TRBJ2-6; 7 nucleotides line up with TRBD1. Germline values: CDR1 SEHNR, CDR2 FQNEAQ (reference sequence). V was pared by 4 bases and J by 1 base, with 7 bases of the junction left unmatched. The CDR3 is made up of 17 amino acids. CDR3 in amino acids: CASSSPGQTSGANVLTF. The CDR3, as DNA: TGTGCCAGCAGCTCACCGGGACAGACATCTGGGGCCAACGTCCTGACTTTC.

This clonotype was seen a handful of times. The chain couples TRBV7-2 to TRBJ2-1; tentatively, D is TRBD2 (5 bases). The CDR3 covers 14 residues. Germline CDR1 SGHTA, CDR2 FQGNSA. The V end lost 7 bases, the J end lost 0 bases, and 10 bases lay between the germline ends. This chain's CDR3 is CASNPSRSYNEQFF. The CDR3 DNA reads as TGTGCCAGCAACCCTAGCCGCTCCTACAATGAGCAGTTCTTC.

The chain carries TRBV14 and TRBJ2-7, with D perhaps TRBD1 (6 bases). V was shortened by 5 bases and J by 3 bases, with 20 bases between the two germline ends. The CDR3 consists of 16 residues. Germline V gene sequence: CDR1 SGHDN, CDR2 FVKESK. The CDR3 DNA sequence: TGTGCCAGCAGCGTTCTCGGGACATCTAGATACTACGAGCAGTACTTC. This codes for CASSVLGTSRYYEQYF.

J is TRBJ2-2 and V is TRBV20-1; TRBD2 matches at 9 bases. J gave up 1 base and V 3 bases, and 6 bases lay outside the gene matches. CDR3 length: 16 amino acids. Germline CDR1 is DFQATT and CDR2 is SNEGSKA (reference sequence). CDR3 nucleotides: TGCAGTGCTAGGGTAGCGGGGGCCCGGAACACCGGGGAGCTGTTTTTT. Protein product: CSARVAGARNTGELFF.